These 23 T cell receptor beta chains were all obtained from the same sample, sequenced in a study of cytomegalovirus exposure and HLA in healthy donors. The study ran its PCR with 60 Vbeta and 13 Jbeta primers. The data were produced by immunoSEQ multiplex PCR, yet TCRdb's version contains in-frame clones alone and is incomplete. The data hold 110,000 to 150,000 clones, with nearly 10% observed a single time. The specimen was PBMCs. Source of these receptors: a man aged 50-60 years in good health and CMV-seronegative.

In the case of this clone: The junction departs from the called germline gene at one end, perhaps through a read error. This rearrangement joins TRBV5-4 to TRBJ2-2; possible D gene TRBD2, 6 bases. Germline V CDR1 and CDR2: SGHNT, YYREEE (reference sequence). The CDR3 totals 14 residues. As DNA, the CDR3 is TGTGCCAGCAGTTCCGGGGAGCCGGGCGGGGAGCTGCTTTTT. This sequence encodes CASSSGEPGGELLF.

This clone has only a few counts. The rearrangement joins TRBV6-1 to TRBJ1-1, with D perhaps TRBD1 (5 bases). V was pared by 3 bases and J by 4 bases, with 12 bases between. This CDR3 has 14 residues. In germline, CDR1 is MNHNS, CDR2 SASEGT. Here the CDR3 reads CASSEEIGVTEAFF. The CDR3 coding sequence is TGTGCCAGCAGTGAGGAAATAGGGGTCACTGAAGCTTTCTTT.

This clone occurred a few times. This chain links TRBV5-4 with TRBJ1-4; TRBD1 aligns across 8 bases. Germline V lookup: CDR1 SGHNT, CDR2 YYREEE (reference sequence). The V gene end was trimmed by 4 bases and the J gene end by 5 bases; junction bases not matched to a gene: 13. This CDR3 comprises 17 residues. The CDR3 loop reads CASSPTGVGAKNEKLFF. In nucleotides, the CDR3 is TGTGCCAGCAGCCCGACAGGGGTGGGGGCGAAGAATGAAAAACTGTTTTTT.

V is TRBV19 and J is TRBJ1-1; TRBD1 might be the D (5 bases). Germline assignment: CDR1 LNHDA and CDR2 SQIVND (reference sequence). This CDR3 is built from 12 residues. Deletions cut 5 bases from V and 5 bases from J, with 9 bases between. The CDR3 loop reads CASSQGNTEAFF. CDR3 sequence (DNA): TGTGCCAGTAGTCAGGGTAATACTGAAGCTTTCTTT.

This rearrangement joins TRBV7-8 to TRBJ1-2; TRBD1 agrees at 7 bases. This CDR3 has 14 amino acids. Germline values: CDR1 SGHVS, CDR2 FQNEAQ. The V gene end was trimmed by 10 bases and the J gene end by 4 bases; junction bases not matched to a gene: 12. The CDR3 here is CATTEGTAIYGYTF. As DNA, the CDR3 is TGTGCCACCACTGAGGGGACAGCTATCTATGGCTACACCTTC.

This clone was picked up a small number of times. The chain couples TRBV6-5 to TRBJ2-7, with 9 bases fitting TRBD1. The germline CDR1 and CDR2 sequences are MNHEY and SVGAGI. Germline trimming cut 5 bases from V and 3 bases from J; bases unmatched to any gene: 8. This CDR3 is built from 15 residues. The CDR3 loop reads CASSTRTGALYEQYF. The CDR3 nucleotides read TGTGCCAGCAGTACCCGGACAGGGGCCCTCTACGAGCAGTACTTC.

This clone showed up just a few times. The same CDR3 arises from other DNA sequences in this sample as well. V gene TRBV5-1 combines with J gene TRBJ1-5; TRBD1 matches at 8 bases. The CDR3 contains 15 residues. The V gene end was trimmed by 0 bases and the J gene end by 4 bases; junction bases not matched to a gene: 3. Germline V gene lookup returns CDR1 SGHRS and CDR2 YFSETQ. CDR3 DNA: TGCGCCAGCAGCTTGGGGACAGGGTCAAATCAGCCCCAGCATTTT. Translated: CASSLGTGSNQPQHF.

This clone turned up a few times. V and J are TRBV10-2 and TRBJ1-1, with 9 bases matching TRBD1. Trimming removed 3 bases from V and 4 bases from J; junction bases left unmatched: 3. CDR3 length: 14 amino acids. The germline V gene has CDR1 WSHSY and CDR2 SAAADI. DNA of the CDR3: TGCGCCAGCAGTGAACGGACAGGGGCCACTGAAGCTTTCTTT. Residues: CASSERTGATEAFF.

The sample holds a few counts of this clone. The chain combines TRBV7-2 with TRBJ2-7; D is perhaps TRBD2 (5 bases). V was clipped by 5 bases and J by 4 bases, with 18 bases between them. Per germline, CDR1 SGHTA and CDR2 FQGNSA. CDR3 size: 15 residues. The CDR3 coding sequence is TGTGCCAGCAGCCCCCAAACCCCGGGGTTTTACGAGCAGTACTTC. This gives the protein CASSPQTPGFYEQYF.

There are a few counts of this clone. The chain has TRBV5-4 and TRBJ2-1, with 11 bases identical to TRBD2. The CDR3 has 16 amino acids. The V segment lost 0 bases and the J segment 8 bases; nucleotides outside the gene matches: 7. CDR1 is SGHNT, CDR2 YYREEE, per germline (reference sequence). This chain's CDR3 is CASSLGSGRAADEQFF. The DNA for the CDR3 is TGTGCCAGCAGCTTGGGTAGCGGGAGGGCCGCAGATGAGCAGTTCTTC.

V is TRBV7-7 and J is TRBJ2-6; the D gene is possibly TRBD2 (5 bases). V lost 1 base, J lost 2 bases, and 6 bases lay in between. Germline CDR1 and CDR2: SSHAT and FNYEAQ (reference sequence). This CDR3 region has 15 residues. The DNA for the CDR3 is TGTGCCAGCAGCTTAGGGAGGCCTGGGGCCAACGTCCTGACTTTC. Its protein product is CASSLGRPGANVLTF. The variable domain in full, with the rest retrieved from reference TRBV7-7 and TRBJ2-6, is GAGVSQSPRYKVTKRGQDVTLRCDPISSHATLYWYQQALGQGPEFLTYFNYEAQPDKSGLPSDRFSAERPEGSISTLTIQRTEQRDSAMYRCASSLGRPGANVLTFGAGSRLTVL.

V and J are TRBV30 and TRBJ1-1; D is ambiguous. Looked up from germline, CDR1 is GTSNPN and CDR2 is SVGIG (reference sequence). Deletions cut 2 bases from V and 1 base from J, with 8 bases between. This CDR3 is 13 amino acids long. Here the CDR3 DNA reads TGTGCCTGGAGTTGGGCAGGGAACACTGAAGCTTTCTTT. Its translation: CAWSWAGNTEAFF.

This clone was seen a few times. The chain recombines TRBV5-1 with TRBJ2-5, with 10 bases identical to TRBD1. The J call may not be correct, given that the DNA end is closer to TRBJ2-7. Looked up from germline, CDR1 is SGHRS and CDR2 is YFSETQ. CDR3 length equals 14 residues. The CDR3 sequence is CASSRDRGTYEQYF. CDR3 bases: TGCGCCAGCAGCCGGGACAGGGGTACCTACGAGCAGTACTTC.

This clone was seen only a few times. The chain couples TRBV10-3 to TRBJ2-7; D is perhaps TRBD1 (6 bases). CDR3 length: 14 residues. Trimming stripped 2 bases from V and 3 bases from J, with 11 bases between. Germline CDR1 reads ENHRY; CDR2 reads SYGVKD. The CDR3 is CAISEGPGDYEQYF. The CDR3 DNA reads TGTGCCATCAGTGAGGGCCCAGGGGACTACGAGCAGTACTTC.

Only a few counts were recorded for this clone. J is TRBJ2-7 and V is TRBV2; 9 bases are a match to TRBD2. The junction had 3 bases not matched to a gene; V was cut back by 6 bases and J by 0 bases. This CDR3 comprises 14 residues. Germline V gene data show CDR1 as SNHLY and CDR2 as FYNNEI. The CDR3 is CASRRGGSSYEQYF. CDR3 DNA sequence: TGTGCCAGCAGGCGGGGGGGGAGCTCCTACGAGCAGTACTTC.

In its sample, this clone was seen a few times. The chain is built from TRBV15 and TRBJ2-7, with D tentatively TRBD1 (6 bases). The CDR3 sequence is 15 residues long. The germline gives CDR1 LNHNV, CDR2 YYDKDF (reference sequence). V was shortened by 0 bases and J by 3 bases, with 12 bases between the two germline ends. This CDR3 is CATSRDSQGSYEQYF. The DNA of the CDR3 is TGTGCCACCAGCAGAGATTCGCAGGGGAGCTACGAGCAGTACTTC.

This clone was found a few times. This chain links TRBV7-9 with TRBJ2-3; D ambiguous. Germline lookup yields CDR1 SEHNR and CDR2 FQNEAQ (reference sequence). V shed 1 base and J shed 2 bases, with 13 bases lying between them. This CDR3 is 16 amino acids long. CDR3 sequence (DNA): TGTGCCAGCAGCTTAGGAGCCGACTTCATCACAGATACGCAGTATTTT. Its translation is CASSLGADFITDTQYF.

V gene TRBV5-6 combines with J gene TRBJ2-3, with 7 bases matching TRBD2. The CDR3 length is 14 residues. The germline gives CDR1 SGHDT, CDR2 YYEEEE. V dropped 4 bases and J dropped 5; count of bases not matched to a gene: 7. The DNA for the CDR3 is TGTGCCAGCAGCGGGTGGGGGGGGGAAGATACGCAGTATTTT. It is translated as CASSGWGGEDTQYF.

A few counts support this clone. This chain joins TRBV30 and TRBJ2-3; D perhaps matches TRBD2 (5 bases). This CDR3 comprises 13 residues. Trimming cost V 0 bases and J 5 bases, with 9 bases left between them. Per the germline V gene, CDR1 is GTSNPN and CDR2 is SVGIG (reference sequence). Written as DNA, the CDR3 is TGTGCCTGGAGTGTACGGGAAGGAGATACGCAGTATTTT. As protein: CAWSVREGDTQYF.

This clone was found a few times. The V gene is TRBV12-5, the J gene TRBJ1-4, with D possibly matching TRBD1 (6 bases). Germline CDR1 LGHNT, CDR2 FRNRAP. Trimming removed 4 bases at V and 11 bases at J, with 11 bases between. The CDR3 loop spans 12 amino acids. The CDR3 nucleotides read TGTGCTAGTGGTTGGGAGGGGGGGAAACTGTTTTTT. Translated, it gives CASGWEGGKLFF.

The rearrangement links TRBV29-1 to TRBJ1-4; D uncertain. The CDR3 runs to 13 residues. Per the germline V gene, CDR1 is SQVTM and CDR2 is ANQGSEA. The V gene lost 6 bases and the J gene lost 7 bases, with 15 bases spanning the gap. CDR3 protein: CSVARRRTEKLFF. Here the CDR3 DNA reads TGCAGCGTCGCAAGGAGGCGCACTGAAAAACTGTTTTTT.

The rearrangement uses TRBV28 and TRBJ2-3; 12 positions agree with TRBD2. Per germline, CDR1 MDHEN and CDR2 SYDVKM. This CDR3 comprises 16 residues. The trim removed 6 bases at V and 7 bases at J, leaving 11 bases unmatched. CDR3 bases: TGTGCCAGCAGCCCTCCGACTAGCGGGAGTCGGAATACGCAGTATTTT. Translated, it gives CASSPPTSGSRNTQYF.

The chain is built from TRBV5-4 and TRBJ1-6; 9 nucleotides align to TRBD1. The CDR3 runs 14 residues. Looked up from germline, CDR1 is SGHNT and CDR2 is YYREEE (reference sequence). With V trimmed by 3 bases and J by 10 bases, 5 bases remained unmatched. DNA of the CDR3: TGTGCCAGCAGCTCTACAGGGGGCGAGTCACCCCTCCACTTT. Amino acids: CASSSTGGESPLHF.